This TCR beta chain was sequenced in a study of beta chain features in type 1 diabetes. This clone was counted only a few times. Its target is not known. Study findings and constraints: There was a moderate but significant shortening of TCRB CDR3s in all four CD4+ subsets of Type 1 diabetes patients.

CDR3 size: 17 residues. Germline V gene sequence: CDR1 SNHLY, CDR2 FYNNEI. The V gene lost 6 bases and the J gene lost 1 base, with 21 bases spanning the gap. TCRB transcripts that were expressed got sequenced, as all of the isolated RNA had been reverse transcribed. Using immunoSEQ multiplex PCR, the repertoire was profiled, and TCRdb retains in-frame clones only, with some absent. The table includes roughly 400,000 clones, 9.6% detected once. The chain has TRBV2 and TRBJ2-5; D is possibly TRBD1 or TRBD2 (6 bases each). What was sequenced was central memory CD4+ T cells from blood. This TCR came from a man aged 25 to 40 with type 1 diabetes. CDR3 amino acids: CASSGGHGQKSQETQYF. The DNA of the CDR3 is TGTGCCAGCAGCGGGGGACATGGACAGAAAAGCCAAGAGACCCAGTACTTC.